This T cell receptor beta chain was recorded in a study of blood T cell repertoires in COVID-19 (dated by TCRdb to 2020 to 2022). At the level of the whole study: The collaborator samples originated in the United States, Italy and Spain and spanned the acute and convalescent phases of COVID-19. The samples were drawn from the first 160 participants of the ongoing ImmuneRACE study and from 1,254 subjects provided by 6 global collaborators. The repertoires were made available in a free public database intended to serve as a resource for research on the immune response to SARS-CoV-2. A de-identified subject ID, COVID-19 status, age in years and sex were almost always included in the sample metadata. Subjects who had been exposed to COVID-19, were actively infected with it, or had recovered from it provided the deeply sampled blood TCRbeta repertoires that made up the dataset. The prospective study material was composed of cDNA or gDNA derived from T cells, B-cell-depleted T cells, or PBMCs. HLA class I and class II types, where available, came from metadata supplied by the sample provider rather than from assay-based typing. The paper as a whole reports these results and caveats: The quantity of clinical and demographic metadata differed by source and by participant and was supplied without curation.

Points on this clone: No cognate antigen has been identified for it. The sample holds no much larger clone one base away, and base qualities are not on file.

Whole blood was collected in K2EDTA tubes by collaborating institutions according to the institutions' own protocols. For TCRbeta analysis, collaborator samples were shipped as frozen whole blood, as isolated PBMCs, or as DNA extracted from either sample type. The immunoSEQ Assay, a bias-controlled multiplex PCR, was used to amplify TCRbeta CDR3 regions from genomic DNA. Regarding the original processing steps: The number of nucleated cells in each sample was estimated by amplification of reference gene primers within the assay. Sequence reads were collapsed and filtered to measure the absolute abundance of every unique TCRbeta CDR3 rearrangement. For each sample, productive Simpson clonality was calculated by taking the square root of Simpson's diversity index across productive rearrangements. TCRdb mirrors the immuneACCESS table, restricted to in-frame sequences. Some clones are absent from its copies; in checked studies, under half trace to an unresolved V gene, and the reason for the others is unknown. D and trimming were read from the DNA, whereas the V and J calls and clone size are those reported in that table. In this sample the table shows around 150,000 clones, around 87% of which occur a single time. The ten largest clones capture roughly 4% of the sample.

Sequenced: peripheral blood. This TCR was sampled from a woman between 40 and 50 years old with acute or convalescent COVID-19.

This receptor has the CDR3 CASSIGQVPDTQYF. The DNA sequence reads TGTGCCAGTAGTATCGGACAGGTCCCAGATACGCAGTATTTT. The V and J genes are TRBV19 and TRBJ2-3, with 7 central nucleotides matching TRBD1. From the cysteine up to the phenylalanine, the CDR3 has a length of 14 residues. CDR3 DNA only is kept here, 42 bases in frame from base 1. For this chain, trimming is 3 bases at the V end and 4 bases at the J end, and the number of junction bases without a gene match is 4. The CDR1 and CDR2 encoded by the germline V gene (reference sequence) are LNHDA and SQIVND.